Listed here are 6 T cell receptor beta chains from one sample, sequenced in a study of blood T cell repertoires in COVID-19. Sequencing was performed with immunoSEQ multiplex PCR; in TCRdb, only in-frame clones are kept and a portion is missing. This sample has about 270,000 clones, with 86% found just once. The sample consisted of PBMCs or T cells enriched from blood (not recorded which). The receptor set was obtained from a woman younger than 35 who had recovered from COVID-19.

V is TRBV19 and J is TRBJ2-3; 10 nucleotides match TRBD2. CDR3 length: 16 amino acids. Germline CDR1 reads LNHDA; CDR2 reads SQIVND (reference sequence). V was clipped by 4 bases and J by 5 bases; unmatched bases: 9. The CDR3 DNA is TGTGCCAGTAGTAAGGCCCGGCTAGCGGGAGTAGATACGCAGTATTTT. Amino acids: CASSKARLAGVDTQYF.

This chain links TRBV19 with TRBJ1-5; tentative D call: TRBD1 (6 bases). The germline V and J ends were trimmed by 6 bases and 2 bases, with 17 bases remaining between them. This CDR3 region has 16 residues. Germline values: CDR1 LNHDA, CDR2 SQIVND (reference sequence). The CDR3, as DNA: TGTGCCAGTAGCCTACAGGGTTTTAGGGGCAATCAGCCCCAGCATTTT. Translated, it gives CASSLQGFRGNQPQHF.

The CDR3 spells CASSRPGRGYEQYF. DNA for the CDR3: TGTGCCAGCAGCCGCCCCGGTCGGGGATACGAGCAGTACTTC. The chain recombines TRBV7-9 with TRBJ2-7, with D perhaps TRBD2 (5 bases). The CDR3 runs to 14 residues. Trimming removed 5 bases from V and 4 bases from J, with 15 bases in between. Per germline, CDR1 SEHNR and CDR2 FQNEAQ (reference sequence). Filled out from reference TRBV7-9 and TRBJ2-7, the complete variable domain reads DTGVSQNPRHKITKRGQNVTFRCDPISEHNRLYWYRQTLGQGPEFLTYFQNEAQLEKSRLLSDRFSAERPKGSFSTLEIQRTEQGDSAMYLCASSRPGRGYEQYFGPGTRLTVT.

V and J are TRBV7-7 and TRBJ2-2; no clear D gene. Germline V gene lookup returns CDR1 SSHAT and CDR2 FNYEAQ (reference sequence). Trimming removed 11 bases from V and 6 bases from J, with 16 bases in between. This CDR3 is 13 amino acids long. The CDR3 coding sequence is TGTGCCGTCCCAGTGGCTTTGTCCGGGGAGCTGTTTTTT. It specifies CAVPVALSGELFF.

The rearrangement links TRBV30 to TRBJ2-1; D might be TRBD2 (5 bases). Germline CDR1 and CDR2: GTSNPN and SVGIG (reference sequence). This CDR3 region has 14 residues. V was trimmed by 4 bases and J by 10 bases, leaving 20 bases between them. CDR3 bases: TGTGCCTGGAAGGCTAGCCCGACCCTCGGGGAGCAGTTCTTC. This gives the protein CAWKASPTLGEQFF. The variable domain in full, with the rest retrieved from reference TRBV30 and TRBJ2-1, is SQTIHQWPATLVQPVGSPLSLECTVEGTSNPNLYWYRQAAGRGLQLLFYSVGIGQISSEVPQNLSASRPQDRQFILSSKKLLLSDSGFYLCAWKASPTLGEQFFGPGTRLTVL.

The V and J genes are TRBV7-2 and TRBJ2-5; 7 bases agree with TRBD1. This CDR3 spans 19 amino acids. The V gene's germline CDR1 is SGHTA and CDR2 FQGNSA. V lost 5 bases, J lost 1 base, and 19 bases stayed unmatched. The CDR3 DNA reads TGTGCCAGCAGCCCCGCTCCCGGGACAGTGCCCGAACCCCAAGAGACCCAGTACTTC. Its translation: CASSPAPGTVPEPQETQYF.